The following is a T cell receptor beta chain sequence with its context. What it recognizes is unknown. On the day of bone marrow donation, the related graft donor provided peripheral blood. The record originates from a study of T cells after posttransplantation cyclophosphamide. V shed 4 bases and J shed 2 bases, with 18 bases lying between them. This CDR3 region has 17 residues. CDR1 is LNHDA and CDR2 is SQIVND in the germline V gene (reference sequence). TCRdb's copy holds only in-frame clones and misses some; the assay was immunoSEQ multiplex PCR. This sample carries tens of thousands of clones, about 94% of them seen once, and the ten largest clones take about 3%. Whole-study results and caveats: Later blood repertoires were often dominated by clones from the donor CD8+ memory compartment. Tissue-infiltrating T cells from skin or gut overlapped little with blood T cells. Recipient CMV seropositivity and CMV reactivation strongly tracked TRB clonality.

The sequenced material came from PBMCs. V and J are TRBV19 and TRBJ1-3; weak D call: TRBD1 (6 bases). This TCR was recovered from a woman aged 25 to 39 in good health and a related stem cell transplant donor. CDR3 in amino acids: CASSSPEGVPPGNTIYF. The CDR3 DNA sequence: TGTGCCAGTAGTAGCCCCGAGGGGGTGCCCCCTGGAAACACCATATATTTT.